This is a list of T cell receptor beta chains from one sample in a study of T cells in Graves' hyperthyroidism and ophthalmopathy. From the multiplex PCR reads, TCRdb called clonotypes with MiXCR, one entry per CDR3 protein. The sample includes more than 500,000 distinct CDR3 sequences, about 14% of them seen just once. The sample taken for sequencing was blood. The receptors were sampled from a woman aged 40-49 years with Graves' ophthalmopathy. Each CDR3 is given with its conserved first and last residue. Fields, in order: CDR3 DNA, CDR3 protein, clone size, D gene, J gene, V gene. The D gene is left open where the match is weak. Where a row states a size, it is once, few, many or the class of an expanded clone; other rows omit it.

CDR3 DNA: TGTGCCAGCAGCTTAGCGCTTAGCGGGGGGACCTACGAGCAGTACTTC; CDR3 protein: CASSLALSGGTYEQYF; clone size: many; D gene: TRBD2; J gene: TRBJ2-7; V gene: TRBV7-2
CDR3 DNA: TGTGCCTGGGGGACGGGGGAGACCCAGTACTTC; CDR3 protein: CAWGTGETQYF; clone size: many; D gene: NA; J gene: TRBJ2-5; V gene: TRBV30
CDR3 DNA: TGTGCCAGCAGTGAAGAAAGAGGACAGGGGAGGGAGACCCAGTACTTC; CDR3 protein: CASSEERGQGRETQYF; clone size: many; D gene: TRBD1; J gene: TRBJ2-5; V gene: TRBV6-1
CDR3 DNA: TGTGCCAGCAGCCAAGGAAGTCGGCAGCATTTT; CDR3 protein: CASSQGSRQHF; clone size: few; D gene: NA; J gene: TRBJ1-5; V gene: TRBV3-1
CDR3 DNA: TGTGCCAGCAGGGGACAGGGATCACCCCTCCACTTT; CDR3 protein: CASRGQGSPLHF; clone size: few; D gene: TRBD1; J gene: TRBJ1-6; V gene: TRBV2
CDR3 DNA: TGTGCCACCCAACGCTTAGCCCAGGATACTGAAGCTTTCTTT; CDR3 protein: CATQRLAQDTEAFF; clone size: few; D gene: NA; J gene: TRBJ1-1; V gene: TRBV19
CDR3 DNA: TGCAGTGCTAGAGATCTCGGACTAGCGCTACAAGAGACCCAGTACTTC; CDR3 protein: CSARDLGLALQETQYF; clone size: many; D gene: TRBD2; J gene: TRBJ2-5; V gene: TRBV20-1
CDR3 DNA: TGTGCCAGCAGTTACCTAGGAAACTACGAGCAGTACTTC; CDR3 protein: CASSYLGNYEQYF; clone size: many; D gene: NA; J gene: TRBJ2-7; V gene: TRBV6-2/TRBV6-3
CDR3 DNA: TGTGCCAGCAGTCTTAACCCGGGACATAGCAATCAGCCCCAGCATTTT; CDR3 protein: CASSLNPGHSNQPQHF; clone size: many; D gene: NA; J gene: TRBJ1-5; V gene: TRBV6-1
CDR3 DNA: TGTGCCACCAGTCCTCGCTACTACGAGCAGTACTTC; CDR3 protein: CATSPRYYEQYF; clone size: many; D gene: NA; J gene: TRBJ2-7; V gene: TRBV24-1
CDR3 DNA: TGTGCCAGCAGCGCCTACCACGGTGATCCTTTAGGCGAGCAGTACTTC; CDR3 protein: CASSAYHGDPLGEQYF; clone size: many; D gene: NA; J gene: TRBJ2-7; V gene: TRBV11-2
CDR3 DNA: TGTGCCAGCAGTTTAGCGGGAGGGGCGTACGAGCAGTACTTC; CDR3 protein: CASSLAGGAYEQYF; clone size: many; D gene: TRBD2; J gene: TRBJ2-7; V gene: TRBV12-3/TRBV12-4
CDR3 DNA: TGCGCCAGCAGCCAAATGGGTGGTAACTATGGCTACACCTTC; CDR3 protein: CASSQMGGNYGYTF; clone size: NA; D gene: NA; J gene: TRBJ1-2; V gene: TRBV4-3
CDR3 DNA: TGTGCCAGCTCTCGAGGGGGTCGGGCGATGAACACTGAAGCTTTCTTT; CDR3 protein: CASSRGGRAMNTEAFF; clone size: NA; D gene: NA; J gene: TRBJ1-1; V gene: TRBV28
CDR3 DNA: TGTGCCAGCAGGCAGGGCACCGGGGAGCTGTTTTTT; CDR3 protein: CASRQGTGELFF; clone size: many; D gene: NA; J gene: TRBJ2-2; V gene: TRBV2
CDR3 DNA: TGTGCCAGCAGTTTAAGGCAGGTCAGATTCGGCAATCAGCCCCAGCATTTT; CDR3 protein: CASSLRQVRFGNQPQHF; clone size: many; D gene: NA; J gene: TRBJ1-5; V gene: TRBV27
CDR3 DNA: TGTGCCAGTAGTATGGTAGGTTACGAGCAGTACTTC; CDR3 protein: CASSMVGYEQYF; clone size: many; D gene: NA; J gene: TRBJ2-7; V gene: TRBV19
CDR3 DNA: TGTGCCAGCAGCTTATACATCTACGAGCAGTACTTC; CDR3 protein: CASSLYIYEQYF; clone size: many; D gene: NA; J gene: TRBJ2-7; V gene: TRBV7-2
CDR3 DNA: TGTGCCTGGAGTCTTCAGGAGGACACTGAAGCTTTCTTT; CDR3 protein: CAWSLQEDTEAFF; clone size: many; D gene: NA; J gene: TRBJ1-1; V gene: TRBV30
CDR3 DNA: TGTGCCAGCAGCCCCCCGGAATATGGAGACACTGAAGCTTTCTTT; CDR3 protein: CASSPPEYGDTEAFF; clone size: many; D gene: NA; J gene: TRBJ1-1; V gene: TRBV9
CDR3 DNA: TGCGCCAGCAGCAGGACAGGGGTCCGCGAGCAGTACTTC; CDR3 protein: CASSRTGVREQYF; clone size: many; D gene: TRBD1; J gene: TRBJ2-7; V gene: TRBV5-1
CDR3 DNA: TGTGCCAGTACTCAGGGGGCACGTCAGCCCCAGCATTTT; CDR3 protein: CASTQGARQPQHF; clone size: many; D gene: TRBD1; J gene: TRBJ1-5; V gene: TRBV19
CDR3 DNA: TGCAGCGTTGGAGTGGGAGGCGCGGGATACGAGCAGTACTTC; CDR3 protein: CSVGVGGAGYEQYF; clone size: many; D gene: NA; J gene: TRBJ2-7; V gene: TRBV29-1
CDR3 DNA: TGTGCCAGCAGACGCCTACCGGGGGAAGAGACCCAGTACTTC; CDR3 protein: CASRRLPGEETQYF; clone size: NA; D gene: NA; J gene: TRBJ2-5; V gene: TRBV6-1
CDR3 DNA: TGTGCCAGCAGTTACTCTGGGACAGGGGAAGAGACCCAGTACTTC; CDR3 protein: CASSYSGTGEETQYF; clone size: many; D gene: TRBD1; J gene: TRBJ2-5; V gene: TRBV6-5
CDR3 DNA: TGTGCCAGCAGGGCAACAGGGGGTGGGAGCAATCAGCCCCAGCATTTT; CDR3 protein: CASRATGGGSNQPQHF; clone size: NA; D gene: TRBD1; J gene: TRBJ1-5; V gene: TRBV12-3/TRBV12-4
CDR3 DNA: TGTGCCAGCAGCTTAGAAGGCGGGACAGGGGGCGCGTGGGCTGAAGCTTTCTTT; CDR3 protein: CASSLEGGTGGAWAEAFF; clone size: NA; D gene: TRBD1; J gene: TRBJ1-1; V gene: TRBV11-1
CDR3 DNA: TGTGCCAGCAGCGGGGGGACTAGCGAAGCAGATACGCAGTATTTT; CDR3 protein: CASSGGTSEADTQYF; clone size: many; D gene: TRBD2; J gene: TRBJ2-3; V gene: TRBV11-1
CDR3 DNA: TGTGCCAGCAATCCTTCAGGGCTCCACGAGCAGTACTTC; CDR3 protein: CASNPSGLHEQYF; clone size: many; D gene: NA; J gene: TRBJ2-7; V gene: TRBV6-5
CDR3 DNA: TGCAGTGCTAGAGGACGTCTCTCCTACGAGCAGTACTTC; CDR3 protein: CSARGRLSYEQYF; clone size: few; D gene: NA; J gene: TRBJ2-7; V gene: TRBV20-1
CDR3 DNA: TGCAGTACTAGAGGTACGGGGGTGGTGTACGAGCAGTACTTC; CDR3 protein: CSTRGTGVVYEQYF; clone size: many; D gene: NA; J gene: TRBJ2-7; V gene: TRBV20-1
CDR3 DNA: TGTGCCAGCAGTTTAATAAGCCTTAACTATGGCTACACCTTC; CDR3 protein: CASSLISLNYGYTF; clone size: many; D gene: NA; J gene: TRBJ1-2; V gene: TRBV28
CDR3 DNA: TGTGCCACCAGCAGAATGGCCCAGCGAGATTCACCCCTCCACTTT; CDR3 protein: CATSRMAQRDSPLHF; clone size: NA; D gene: NA; J gene: TRBJ1-6; V gene: TRBV15
CDR3 DNA: TGCAGTGCTAGACCCCCCCAACTGCCAGAGGAGACCCAGTACTTC; CDR3 protein: CSARPPQLPEETQYF; clone size: many; D gene: NA; J gene: TRBJ2-5; V gene: TRBV20-1
CDR3 DNA: TGTGCCAGCAGTTTAGCGGCGGGAGAGGGGACCCAGTACTTC; CDR3 protein: CASSLAAGEGTQYF; clone size: many; D gene: TRBD2; J gene: TRBJ2-5; V gene: TRBV28
CDR3 DNA: TGTGCCAGCAGTTTCACGGGGGCGCCCTATGGCTACACCTTC; CDR3 protein: CASSFTGAPYGYTF; clone size: NA; D gene: NA; J gene: TRBJ1-2; V gene: TRBV27
CDR3 DNA: TGTGCCAGCAGTTTATCAGGTAGCGGGTACTCCTACAATGAGCAGTTCTTC; CDR3 protein: CASSLSGSGYSYNEQFF; clone size: many; D gene: TRBD2; J gene: TRBJ2-1; V gene: TRBV27
CDR3 DNA: TGCAGCGCCTTGCTAGCGGCGAACACCGGGGAGCTGTTTTTT; CDR3 protein: CSALLAANTGELFF; clone size: NA; D gene: TRBD2; J gene: TRBJ2-2; V gene: TRBV29-1
CDR3 DNA: TGCGCCAGCAGCATGGACACTAGCGGGATATACGAGCAGTACTTC; CDR3 protein: CASSMDTSGIYEQYF; clone size: NA; D gene: TRBD2; J gene: TRBJ2-7; V gene: TRBV5-1
CDR3 DNA: TGCGCCAGCAGCCAAGATTTGAAGCAGCCCCAGCATTTT; CDR3 protein: CASSQDLKQPQHF; clone size: NA; D gene: NA; J gene: TRBJ1-5; V gene: TRBV4-3
CDR3 DNA: TGTGCCAGCAGCCGCTGGGACAGGGGGCAAGAGACCCAGTACTTC; CDR3 protein: CASSRWDRGQETQYF; clone size: many; D gene: TRBD1; J gene: TRBJ2-5; V gene: TRBV5-5
CDR3 DNA: TGTGCCAGCAGAAATCAACAGGCCCTGGTAGCTTTCTTT; CDR3 protein: CASRNQQALVAFF; clone size: many; D gene: NA; J gene: TRBJ1-1; V gene: TRBV27
CDR3 DNA: TGTGCCAGCAGCTCGGGGACAGCCACTGGGAACACTGAAGCTTTCTTT; CDR3 protein: CASSSGTATGNTEAFF; clone size: NA; D gene: TRBD1; J gene: TRBJ1-1; V gene: TRBV7-6
CDR3 DNA: TGTGCCAGCAGAAGCGTGCTGAACACTGAAGCTTTCTTT; CDR3 protein: CASRSVLNTEAFF; clone size: many; D gene: NA; J gene: TRBJ1-1; V gene: TRBV27
CDR3 DNA: TGCAGTGCTAGAGAGAGGACTAGCACTAACTATGGCTACACCTTC; CDR3 protein: CSARERTSTNYGYTF; clone size: many; D gene: NA; J gene: TRBJ1-2; V gene: TRBV20-1
CDR3 DNA: TGTGCCAGCAGCTTAGCTGTAGCGGGAGTGCTCTACGAGCAGTACTTC; CDR3 protein: CASSLAVAGVLYEQYF; clone size: NA; D gene: TRBD2; J gene: TRBJ2-7; V gene: TRBV7-2
CDR3 DNA: TGTGCCAGCAGTTCCTACATGCTAGCGGGCCTACTCCAAGAGACCCAGTACTTC; CDR3 protein: CASSSYMLAGLLQETQYF; clone size: few; D gene: TRBD2; J gene: TRBJ2-5; V gene: TRBV6-2/TRBV6-3
CDR3 DNA: TGTGCCAGCAGTTTACCTTCTTCAGGTGCCCCCGAAAAGGCTTTCTTT; CDR3 protein: CASSLPSSGAPEKAFF; clone size: NA; D gene: NA; J gene: TRBJ1-1; V gene: TRBV28
CDR3 DNA: TGTGCCAGCAGCCCCAATATGGGCAGTCTGAAGACCCAGTACTTC; CDR3 protein: CASSPNMGSLKTQYF; clone size: few; D gene: NA; J gene: TRBJ2-5; V gene: TRBV3-1
CDR3 DNA: TGTGCCAGCAATTCAGGGGGCACCTATGGCTACACCTTC; CDR3 protein: CASNSGGTYGYTF; clone size: NA; D gene: TRBD1; J gene: TRBJ1-2; V gene: TRBV28
CDR3 DNA: TGTGCCAGCAGTTACTCGAGGGGGGATACGCAGTATTTT; CDR3 protein: CASSYSRGDTQYF; clone size: NA; D gene: NA; J gene: TRBJ2-3; V gene: TRBV6-5
CDR3 DNA: TGTGCCAGCAGTACCCGCAGGGGGCTCAGCTATGGCTACACCTTC; CDR3 protein: CASSTRRGLSYGYTF; clone size: NA; D gene: TRBD1; J gene: TRBJ1-2; V gene: TRBV12-3/TRBV12-4
CDR3 DNA: TGTGCCAGCAGTGAAGAGACCTCCTGGCAGCGTGGAGAGACCCAGTACTTC; CDR3 protein: CASSEETSWQRGETQYF; clone size: many; D gene: NA; J gene: TRBJ2-5; V gene: TRBV6-1